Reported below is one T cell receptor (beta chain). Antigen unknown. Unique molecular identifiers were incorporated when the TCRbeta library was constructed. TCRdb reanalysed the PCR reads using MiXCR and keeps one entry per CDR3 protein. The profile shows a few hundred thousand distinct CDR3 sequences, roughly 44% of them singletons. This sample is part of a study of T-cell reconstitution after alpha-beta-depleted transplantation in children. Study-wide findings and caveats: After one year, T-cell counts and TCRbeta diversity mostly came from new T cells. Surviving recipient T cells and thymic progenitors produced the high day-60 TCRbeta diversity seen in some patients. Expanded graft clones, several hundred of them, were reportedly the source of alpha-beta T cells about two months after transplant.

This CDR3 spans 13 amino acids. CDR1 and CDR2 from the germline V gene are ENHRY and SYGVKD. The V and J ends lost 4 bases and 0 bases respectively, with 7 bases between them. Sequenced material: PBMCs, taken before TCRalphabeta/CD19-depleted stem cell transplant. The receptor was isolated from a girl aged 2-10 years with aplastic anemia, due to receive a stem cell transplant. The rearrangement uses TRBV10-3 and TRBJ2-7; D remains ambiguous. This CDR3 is CAISGRTSYEQYF. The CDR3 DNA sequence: TGTGCCATCAGTGGTCGGACCTCCTACGAGCAGTACTTC.